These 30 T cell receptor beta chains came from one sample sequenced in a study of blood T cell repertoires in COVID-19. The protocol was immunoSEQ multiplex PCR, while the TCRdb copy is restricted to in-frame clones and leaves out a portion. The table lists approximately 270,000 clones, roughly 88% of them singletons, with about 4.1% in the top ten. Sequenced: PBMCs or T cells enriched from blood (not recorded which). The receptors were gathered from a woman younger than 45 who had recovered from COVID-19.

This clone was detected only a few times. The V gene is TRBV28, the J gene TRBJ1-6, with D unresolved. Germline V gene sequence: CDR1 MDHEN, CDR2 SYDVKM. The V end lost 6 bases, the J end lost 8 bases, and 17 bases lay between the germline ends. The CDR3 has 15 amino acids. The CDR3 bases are TGTGCCAGCAGCAGCTTGCAGGCCGGCTATTCACCCCTCCACTTT. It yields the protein CASSSLQAGYSPLHF.

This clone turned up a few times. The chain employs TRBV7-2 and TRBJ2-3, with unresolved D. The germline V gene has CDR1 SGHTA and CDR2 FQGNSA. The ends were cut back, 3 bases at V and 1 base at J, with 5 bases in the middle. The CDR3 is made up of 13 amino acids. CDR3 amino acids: CASSLQGTDTQYF. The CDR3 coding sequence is TGTGCCAGCAGCTTGCAGGGCACAGATACGCAGTATTTT.

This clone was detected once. The CDR3 loop is CASTAGQGYSPLHF. CDR3 DNA: TGTGCCAGCACCGCGGGACAGGGTTATTCACCCCTCCACTTT. The chain links TRBV6-5 to TRBJ1-6; 9 bases are a match to TRBD1. V lost 7 bases to trimming and J lost 8 bases; unmatched junction nucleotides: 6. The germline V gene encodes CDR1 MNHEY and CDR2 SVGAGI. This CDR3 region has 14 residues.

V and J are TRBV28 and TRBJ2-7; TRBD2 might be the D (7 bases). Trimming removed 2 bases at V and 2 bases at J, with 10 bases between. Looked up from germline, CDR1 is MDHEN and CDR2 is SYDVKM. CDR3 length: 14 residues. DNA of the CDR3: TGTGCCAGCAGTTTAACAGGGAGGGCCTACGAGCAGTACTTC. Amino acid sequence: CASSLTGRAYEQYF.

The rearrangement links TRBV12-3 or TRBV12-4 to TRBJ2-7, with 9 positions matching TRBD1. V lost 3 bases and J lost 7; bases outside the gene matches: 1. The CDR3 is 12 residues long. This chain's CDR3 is CASSFDRGEQYF. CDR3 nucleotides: TGTGCCAGCAGTTTCGACAGGGGGGAGCAGTACTTC.

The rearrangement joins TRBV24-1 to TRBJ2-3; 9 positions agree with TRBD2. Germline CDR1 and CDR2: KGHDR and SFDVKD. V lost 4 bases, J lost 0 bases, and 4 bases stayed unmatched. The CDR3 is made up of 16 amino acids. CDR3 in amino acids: CATSDPTSGSTDTQYF. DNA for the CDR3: TGTGCCACCAGTGACCCGACTAGCGGAAGCACAGATACGCAGTATTTT.

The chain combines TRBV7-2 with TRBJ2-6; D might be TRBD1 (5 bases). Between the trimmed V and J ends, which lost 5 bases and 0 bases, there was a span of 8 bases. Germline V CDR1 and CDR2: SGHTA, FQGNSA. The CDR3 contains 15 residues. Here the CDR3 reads CASSKQASGANVLTF. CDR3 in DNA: TGTGCCAGCAGCAAACAGGCCTCTGGGGCCAACGTCCTGACTTTC.

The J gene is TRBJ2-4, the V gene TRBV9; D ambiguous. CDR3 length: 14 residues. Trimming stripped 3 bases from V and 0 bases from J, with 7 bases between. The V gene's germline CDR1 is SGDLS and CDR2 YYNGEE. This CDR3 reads CASSAGAAKNIQYF. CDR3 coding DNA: TGTGCCAGCAGCGCCGGTGCAGCCAAAAACATTCAGTACTTC.

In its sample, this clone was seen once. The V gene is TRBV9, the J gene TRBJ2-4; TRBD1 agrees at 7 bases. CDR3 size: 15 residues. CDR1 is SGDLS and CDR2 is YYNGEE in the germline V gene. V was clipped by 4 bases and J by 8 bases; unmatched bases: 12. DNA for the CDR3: TGTGCCAGCAGCCCAGGGACAGCCCAAAAAGACATTCAGTACTTC. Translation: CASSPGTAQKDIQYF.

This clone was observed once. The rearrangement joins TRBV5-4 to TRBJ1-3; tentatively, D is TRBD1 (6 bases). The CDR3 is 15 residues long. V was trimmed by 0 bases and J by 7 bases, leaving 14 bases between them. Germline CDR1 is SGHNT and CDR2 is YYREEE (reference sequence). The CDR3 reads CASSLVPGASNTIYF. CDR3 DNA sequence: TGTGCCAGCAGCTTGGTCCCAGGGGCGTCCAACACCATATATTTT.

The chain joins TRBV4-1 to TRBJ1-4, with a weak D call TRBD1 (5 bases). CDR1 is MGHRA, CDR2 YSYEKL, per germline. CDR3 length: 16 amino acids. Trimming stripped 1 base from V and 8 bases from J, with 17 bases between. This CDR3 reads CASSQGGPGVREKLFF. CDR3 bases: TGCGCCAGCAGCCAAGGAGGCCCGGGGGTCAGAGAAAAACTGTTTTTT.

The chain's CDR3 is CASSLWGGQETQYF. The CDR3 DNA follows: TGTGCCAGCAGTTTATGGGGGGGCCAAGAGACCCAGTACTTC. The chain employs TRBV27 and TRBJ2-5; 7 bases agree with TRBD2. The CDR3 consists of 14 residues. Looked up from germline, CDR1 is MNHEY and CDR2 is SMNVEV (reference sequence). V shed 1 base and J 1 base; nucleotides not matched to a gene: 0.

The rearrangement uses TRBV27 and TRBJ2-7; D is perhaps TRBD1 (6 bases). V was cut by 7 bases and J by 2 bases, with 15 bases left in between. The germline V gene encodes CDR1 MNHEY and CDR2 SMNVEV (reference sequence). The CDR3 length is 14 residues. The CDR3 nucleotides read TGTGCCAGCAAGGTAATGGACAGAACCTACGAGCAGTACTTC. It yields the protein CASKVMDRTYEQYF.

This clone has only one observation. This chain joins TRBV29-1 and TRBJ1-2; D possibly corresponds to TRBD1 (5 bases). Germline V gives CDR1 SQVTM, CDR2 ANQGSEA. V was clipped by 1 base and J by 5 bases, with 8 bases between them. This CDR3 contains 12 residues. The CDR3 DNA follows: TGCAGCGTTGAAGCGGCAGGGTATGGCTACACCTTC. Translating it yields CSVEAAGYGYTF.

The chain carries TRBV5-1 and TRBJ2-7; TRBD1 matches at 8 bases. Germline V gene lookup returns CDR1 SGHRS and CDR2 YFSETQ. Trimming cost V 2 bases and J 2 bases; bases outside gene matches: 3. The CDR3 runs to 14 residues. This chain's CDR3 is CASSFGQGPYEQYF. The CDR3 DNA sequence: TGCGCCAGCAGCTTCGGACAGGGACCCTACGAGCAGTACTTC.

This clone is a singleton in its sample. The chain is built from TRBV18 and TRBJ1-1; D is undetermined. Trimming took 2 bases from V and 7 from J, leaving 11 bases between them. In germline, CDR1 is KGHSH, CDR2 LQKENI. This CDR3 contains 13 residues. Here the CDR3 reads CASSPSQDVEAFF. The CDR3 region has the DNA TGTGCCAGCTCACCAAGTCAGGATGTTGAAGCTTTCTTT. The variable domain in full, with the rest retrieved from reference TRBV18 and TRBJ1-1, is NAGVMQNPRHLVRRRGQEARLRCSPMKGHSHVYWYRQLPEEGLKFMVYLQKENIIDESGMPKERFSAEFPKEGPSILRIQQVVRGDSAAYFCASSPSQDVEAFFGQGTRLTVV.

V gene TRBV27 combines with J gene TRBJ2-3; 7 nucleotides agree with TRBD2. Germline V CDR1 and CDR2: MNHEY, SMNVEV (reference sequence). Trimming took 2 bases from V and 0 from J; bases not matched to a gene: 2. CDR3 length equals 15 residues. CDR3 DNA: TGTGCCAGCAGTTTAACCGGGGGGAGCACAGATACGCAGTATTTT. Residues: CASSLTGGSTDTQYF.

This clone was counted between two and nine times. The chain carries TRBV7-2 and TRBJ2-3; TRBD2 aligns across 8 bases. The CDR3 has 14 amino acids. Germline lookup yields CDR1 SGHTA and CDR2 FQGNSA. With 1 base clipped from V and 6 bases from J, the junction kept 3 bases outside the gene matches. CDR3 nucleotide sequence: TGTGCCAGCAGCTTAGTTAGCGGGGAGGATACGCAGTATTTT. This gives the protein CASSLVSGEDTQYF. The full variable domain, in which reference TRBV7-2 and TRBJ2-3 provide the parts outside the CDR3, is GAGVSQSPSNKVTEKGKDVELRCDPISGHTALYWYRQSLGQGLEFLIYFQGNSAPDKSGLPSDRFSAERTGGSVSTLTIQRTQQEDSAVYLCASSLVSGEDTQYFGPGTRLTVL.

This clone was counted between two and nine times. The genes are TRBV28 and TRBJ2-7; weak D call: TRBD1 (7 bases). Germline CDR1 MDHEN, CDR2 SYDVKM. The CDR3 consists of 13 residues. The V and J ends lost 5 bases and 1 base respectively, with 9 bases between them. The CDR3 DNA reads TGTGCCAGCAGTGCGGGACAGTCCTACGAGCAGTACTTC. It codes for CASSAGQSYEQYF.

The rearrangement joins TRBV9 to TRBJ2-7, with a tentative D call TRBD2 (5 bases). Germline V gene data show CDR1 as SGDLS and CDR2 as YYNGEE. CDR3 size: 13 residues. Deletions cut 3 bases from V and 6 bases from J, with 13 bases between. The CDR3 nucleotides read TGTGCCAGCAGCGAGGCGGGTTCGGCCGAGCAGTACTTC. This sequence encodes CASSEAGSAEQYF.

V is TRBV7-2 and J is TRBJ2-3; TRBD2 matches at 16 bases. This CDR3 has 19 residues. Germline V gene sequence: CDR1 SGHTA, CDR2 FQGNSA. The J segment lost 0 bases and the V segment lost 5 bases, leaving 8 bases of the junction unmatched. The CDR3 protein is CASSAGPGLAGGSTDTQYF. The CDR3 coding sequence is TGTGCCAGCAGCGCCGGCCCGGGACTAGCGGGGGGGAGCACAGATACGCAGTATTTT.

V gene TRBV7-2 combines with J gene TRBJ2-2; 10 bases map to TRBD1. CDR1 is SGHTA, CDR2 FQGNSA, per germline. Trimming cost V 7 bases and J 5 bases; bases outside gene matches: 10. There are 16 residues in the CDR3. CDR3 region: CASNLATGGRTGELFF. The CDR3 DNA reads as TGTGCCAGCAACCTTGCGACAGGGGGCAGGACCGGGGAGCTGTTTTTT.

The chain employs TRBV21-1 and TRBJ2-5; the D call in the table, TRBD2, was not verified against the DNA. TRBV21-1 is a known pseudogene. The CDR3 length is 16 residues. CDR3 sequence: CASSKAGLATKETQYF. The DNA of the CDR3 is TGTGCCAGCAGCAAAGCGGGACTAGCGACAAAAGAGACCCAGTACTTC.

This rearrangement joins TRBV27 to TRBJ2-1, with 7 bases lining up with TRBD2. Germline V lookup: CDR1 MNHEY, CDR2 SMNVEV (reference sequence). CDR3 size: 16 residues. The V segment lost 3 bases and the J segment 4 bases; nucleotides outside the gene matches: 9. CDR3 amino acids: CASSLPSGTRYNEQFF. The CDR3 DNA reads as TGTGCCAGCAGTTTGCCCAGCGGGACCCGGTACAATGAGCAGTTCTTC.

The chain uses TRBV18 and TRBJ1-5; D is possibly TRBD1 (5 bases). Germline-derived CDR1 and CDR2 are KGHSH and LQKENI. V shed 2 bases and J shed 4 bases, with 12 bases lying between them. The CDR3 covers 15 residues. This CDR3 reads CASSPGATVNQPQHF. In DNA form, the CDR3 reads TGTGCCAGCTCACCAGGGGCGACAGTTAATCAGCCCCAGCATTTT.

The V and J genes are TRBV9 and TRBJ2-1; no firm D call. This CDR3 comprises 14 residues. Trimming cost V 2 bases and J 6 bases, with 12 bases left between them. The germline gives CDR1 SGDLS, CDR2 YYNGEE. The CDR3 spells CASSVGRKGNEQFF. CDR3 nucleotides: TGTGCCAGCAGCGTTGGCAGGAAAGGCAATGAGCAGTTCTTC.

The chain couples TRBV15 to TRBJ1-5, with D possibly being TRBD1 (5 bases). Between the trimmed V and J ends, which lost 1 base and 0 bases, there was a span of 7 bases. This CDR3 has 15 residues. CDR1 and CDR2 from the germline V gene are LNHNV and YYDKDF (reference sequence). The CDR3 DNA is TGTGCCACCAGCAGAGCAGGGATTAGCAATCAGCCCCAGCATTTT. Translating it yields CATSRAGISNQPQHF.

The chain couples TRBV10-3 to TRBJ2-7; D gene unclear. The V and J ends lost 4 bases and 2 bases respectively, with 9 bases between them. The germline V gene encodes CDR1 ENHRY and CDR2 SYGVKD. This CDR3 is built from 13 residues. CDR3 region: CAISVSKTYEQYF. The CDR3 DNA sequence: TGTGCCATCAGTGTTTCCAAAACCTACGAGCAGTACTTC.

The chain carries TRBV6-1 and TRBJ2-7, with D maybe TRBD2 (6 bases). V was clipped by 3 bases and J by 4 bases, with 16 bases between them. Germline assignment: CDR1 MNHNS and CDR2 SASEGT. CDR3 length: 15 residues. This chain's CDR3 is CASSDEGYGRYEQYF. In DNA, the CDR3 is TGTGCCAGCAGTGATGAGGGGTATGGGAGGTACGAGCAGTACTTC.

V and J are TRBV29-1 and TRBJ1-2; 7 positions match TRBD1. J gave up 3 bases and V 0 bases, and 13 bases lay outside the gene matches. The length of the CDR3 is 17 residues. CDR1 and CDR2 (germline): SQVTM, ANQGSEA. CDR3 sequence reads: CSVEDLEGAKSHYGYTF. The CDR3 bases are TGCAGCGTTGAAGATCTGGAGGGGGCGAAAAGCCACTATGGCTACACCTTC. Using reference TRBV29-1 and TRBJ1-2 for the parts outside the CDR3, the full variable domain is SAVISQKPSRDICQRGTSLTIQCQVDSQVTMMFWYRQQPGQSLTLIATANQGSEATYESGFVIDKFPISRPNLTFSTLTVSNMSPEDSSIYLCSVEDLEGAKSHYGYTFGSGTRLTVV.